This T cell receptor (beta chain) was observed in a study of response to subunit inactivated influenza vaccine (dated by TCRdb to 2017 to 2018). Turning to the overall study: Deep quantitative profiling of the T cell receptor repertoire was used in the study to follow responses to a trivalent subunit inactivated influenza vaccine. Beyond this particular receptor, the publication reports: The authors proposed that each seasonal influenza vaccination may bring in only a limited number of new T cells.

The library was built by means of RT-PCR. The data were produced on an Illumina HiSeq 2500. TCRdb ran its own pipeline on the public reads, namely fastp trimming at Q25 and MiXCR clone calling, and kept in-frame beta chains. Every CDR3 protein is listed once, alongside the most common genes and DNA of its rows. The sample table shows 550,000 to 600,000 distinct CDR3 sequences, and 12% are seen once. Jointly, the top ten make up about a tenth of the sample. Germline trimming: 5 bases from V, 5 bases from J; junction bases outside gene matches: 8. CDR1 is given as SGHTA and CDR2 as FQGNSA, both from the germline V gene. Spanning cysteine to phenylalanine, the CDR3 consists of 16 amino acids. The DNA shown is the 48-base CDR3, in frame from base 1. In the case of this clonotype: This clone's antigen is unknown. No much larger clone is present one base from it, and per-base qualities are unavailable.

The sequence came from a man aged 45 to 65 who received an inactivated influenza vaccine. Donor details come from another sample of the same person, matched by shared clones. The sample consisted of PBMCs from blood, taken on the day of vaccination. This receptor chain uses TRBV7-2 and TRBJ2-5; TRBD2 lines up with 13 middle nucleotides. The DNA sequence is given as TGTGCCAGCAGCCAGAGGACTAGCGGGAGTTACGAGACCCAGTACTTC. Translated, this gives CASSQRTSGSYETQYF.